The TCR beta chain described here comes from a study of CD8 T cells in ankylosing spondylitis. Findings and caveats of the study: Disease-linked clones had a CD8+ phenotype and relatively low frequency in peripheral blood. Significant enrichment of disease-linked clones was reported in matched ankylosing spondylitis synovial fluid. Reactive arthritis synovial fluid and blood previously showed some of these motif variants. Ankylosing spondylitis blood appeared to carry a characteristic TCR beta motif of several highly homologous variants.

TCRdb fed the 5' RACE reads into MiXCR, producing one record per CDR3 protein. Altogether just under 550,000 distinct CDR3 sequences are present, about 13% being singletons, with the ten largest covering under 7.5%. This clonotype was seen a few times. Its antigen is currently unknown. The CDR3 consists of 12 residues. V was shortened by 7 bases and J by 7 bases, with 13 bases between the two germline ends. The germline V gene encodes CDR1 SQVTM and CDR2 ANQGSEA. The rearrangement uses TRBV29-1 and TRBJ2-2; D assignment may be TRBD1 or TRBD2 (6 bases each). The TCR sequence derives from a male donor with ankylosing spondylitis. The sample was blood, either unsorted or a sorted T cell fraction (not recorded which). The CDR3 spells CSAGGGFGELFF. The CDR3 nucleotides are TGCAGCGCCGGAGGGGGGTTCGGGGAGCTGTTTTTT.